The clone carrying this T cell receptor (beta chain) was counted ten times or more. Unmatched junction bases numbered 4, after V lost 6 bases and J lost 0 bases. The CDR3 length is 16 residues. Germline V gene data show CDR1 as SNHLY and CDR2 as FYNNEI. This sample was taken from a study of T cells in Graves' hyperthyroidism and ophthalmopathy. TCR beta CDR3 regions were amplified from RNA. HTBI primers were employed in a first-round RT-PCR of the TCR CDR3. TCRdb reanalysed the multiplex PCR reads using MiXCR and keeps one entry per CDR3 protein. The sample carries hundreds of thousands of distinct CDR3 sequences, 12% to 15% recorded once.

Sequences were obtained from blood. The chain employs TRBV2 and TRBJ2-3; 12 bases map to TRBD2. This receptor was obtained from a woman aged 18-29 years with Graves' hyperthyroidism. The CDR3 loop is CASRTSGGTSTDTQYF. The CDR3 coding sequence is TGTGCCAGCAGGACTAGCGGGGGAACTAGCACAGATACGCAGTATTTT.